This T cell receptor delta chain was obtained from a study of gamma-delta T cells after stem cell transplantation (dated by TCRdb to the mid-2010s). This clone is considered medium-sized (0.01 to 0.1%). Its antigen has not been determined. The input lacks base qualities; no much larger clone sits a single base away. The same CDR3 also results from other DNA sequences found in this sample. The library was prepared using RT-PCR. This sample was sequenced with an Illumina MiSeq. TCRdb processed the public reads again with the CATT caller, after which rows with matching DNA were combined. The sample data list thousands of delta-chain clones, and just over 14% of these were observed just once. The ten largest clones represent approximately 6% of the sample. The germline V gene provides CDR1 TSWWSYY and CDR2 QGS. There are 20 amino acids in the CDR3, from cysteine to phenylalanine inclusive. The retained sequence is limited to the CDR3, 60 bases, with the frame set at the first base. V and J are truncated by 6 bases and 0 bases respectively, leaving an intervening sequence of 29 bases.

Sequencing was performed on gamma-delta T cells. The chain couples TRDV1 to TRDJ1; the D element could tentatively be TRDD1 or TRDD3, as 5 bases agree for each. This receptor was taken from a human donor. It is not recorded whose cells these are; they may come from a transplant donor. The CDR3 reads as follows: CALGCHGEIVIAPHTDKLIF. The DNA sequence reads TGTGCTCTTGGCTGCCATGGGGAAATCGTCATCGCACCGCACACCGATAAACTCATCTTT.